Below, 24 T cell receptor beta chains from the same sample are listed, as sequenced in a study of response to subunit inactivated influenza vaccine. TCRdb processed the RT-PCR reads anew with MiXCR; each CDR3 protein has one entry. The table records about 780,000 distinct CDR3 sequences, less than 20% of them present only once. The specimen comprised PBMCs from blood, sampled 4 to 6 days after vaccination. The receptors shown here come from a man in his fifties who received an inactivated influenza vaccine.

The chain recombines TRBV19 with TRBJ2-7, with 8 nucleotides matching TRBD2. V was pared by 0 bases and J by 1 base, with 5 bases of the junction left unmatched. Germline V gives CDR1 LNHDA, CDR2 SQIVND (reference sequence). The CDR3 is made up of 16 amino acids. The CDR3 is CASSIDSTSGSYEQYF. The CDR3 DNA reads TGTGCCAGTAGTATAGATTCAACTAGCGGTTCCTACGAGCAGTACTTC. The whole variable domain, remainder taken from reference TRBV19 and TRBJ2-7, is DGGITQSPKYLFRKEGQNVTLSCEQNLNHDAMYWYRQDPGQGLRLIYYSQIVNDFQKGDIAEGYSVSREKKESFPLTVTSAQKNPTAFYLCASSIDSTSGSYEQYFGPGTRLTVT.

This clonotype was observed many times. This rearrangement joins TRBV28 to TRBJ2-5, with D possibly TRBD2 on 6 matching bases. This CDR3 has 15 amino acids. V was shortened by 3 bases and J by 1 base, with 12 bases between the two germline ends. Germline V gives CDR1 MDHEN, CDR2 SYDVKM. CDR3 sequence (DNA): TGTGCCAGCAGTTTTTCGGGACTTTCCCAAGAGACCCAGTACTTC. Residues: CASSFSGLSQETQYF.

This clonotype was seen more than once but under ten times. V is TRBV11-2 and J is TRBJ1-2; 8 bases are shared with TRBD1. This CDR3 is built from 16 residues. The V gene end was trimmed by 5 bases and the J gene end by 8 bases; junction bases not matched to a gene: 16. Germline assignment: CDR1 SGHAT and CDR2 FQNNGV. CDR3 sequence reads: CASSPPGTGRIGGYTF. CDR3 DNA: TGTGCCAGCAGCCCCCCCGGGACAGGTCGTATAGGGGGCTACACCTTC.

The rearrangement uses TRBV7-6 and TRBJ2-3, with 9 bases aligning to TRBD1. The CDR3 totals 16 residues. The germline V gene encodes CDR1 SGHVS and CDR2 FNYEAQ. With 0 bases clipped from V and 6 bases from J, the junction kept 7 bases outside the gene matches. The CDR3 loop reads CASSLAAGQGLDTQYF. The CDR3, as DNA: TGTGCCAGCAGCTTAGCCGCGGGACAGGGACTGGATACGCAGTATTTT.

This clonotype was seen a few times. V is TRBV20-1 and J is TRBJ2-3, with 12 bases lining up with TRBD2. In germline, CDR1 is DFQATT, CDR2 SNEGSKA (reference sequence). The CDR3 contains 16 residues. V was clipped by 5 bases and J by 0 bases; unmatched bases: 6. This CDR3 is CSAGVTSGGSTDTQYF. The CDR3 DNA follows: TGCAGTGCTGGAGTGACTAGCGGGGGTAGCACAGATACGCAGTATTTT.

The chain carries TRBV4-2 and TRBJ2-1; TRBD2 matches 10 bases. Trimming cost V 3 bases and J 7 bases; bases outside gene matches: 9. In germline, CDR1 is LGHNA, CDR2 YNFKEQ. The CDR3 is 16 residues long. CDR3: CASSQESGGAGNEQFF. In nucleotides, the CDR3 is TGTGCCAGCAGCCAGGAGAGCGGGGGGGCCGGGAATGAGCAGTTCTTC.

The V and J genes are TRBV12-3 or TRBV12-4 and TRBJ2-7; 10 bases fit TRBD2. V shed 6 bases and J 5 bases; nucleotides not matched to a gene: 10. The CDR3 has 15 amino acids. The CDR3: CASSPRPSGSDEQYF. The CDR3 nucleotides read TGTGCCAGCAGCCCCCGCCCTAGCGGGAGCGACGAGCAGTACTTC.

This clonotype was recorded at least ten times. The CDR3 region is CASRSGGSYNEQFF. CDR3 nucleotide sequence: TGTGCCAGCAGGTCAGGGGGCTCCTACAATGAGCAGTTCTTC. V is TRBV6-2 or TRBV6-3 and J is TRBJ2-1; 7 bases map to TRBD1. Trimming at V came to 6 bases and at J to 0 bases, leaving 2 bases not matched to a gene. The germline V gene has CDR1 MNHEY and CDR2 SVGEGT. The CDR3 has 14 amino acids.

This clonotype occurred a few times. The J gene is TRBJ2-5, the V gene TRBV10-3; no clear D gene. The CDR3 length is 13 residues. V was clipped by 6 bases and J by 0 bases, with 8 bases between them. CDR1 ENHRY and CDR2 SYGVKD come from the germline V gene. For the CDR3, the DNA is TGTGCCATCAGGAGACAAGACCAAGAGACCCAGTACTTC. Its protein product is CAIRRQDQETQYF.

This clonotype was detected many times. This sequence joins TRBV5-1 and TRBJ1-4, with D tentatively TRBD1 (5 bases). The germline V and J ends were trimmed by 5 bases and 2 bases, with 13 bases remaining between them. This CDR3 contains 15 residues. The V gene's germline CDR1 is SGHRS and CDR2 YFSETQ. CDR3: CASRREGSTNEKLFF. In nucleotides, the CDR3 is TGCGCCAGCAGGAGGGAGGGGTCCACTAATGAAAAACTGTTTTTT.

There are a few counts of this clonotype. The chain combines TRBV15 with TRBJ2-5; no firm D call. This CDR3 has 15 amino acids. The V end was cut by 0 bases, the J end by 2 bases, with 10 bases between. Germline V gene sequence: CDR1 LNHNV, CDR2 YYDKDF (reference sequence). The CDR3 sequence is CATSRDFMSQETQYF. CDR3 in DNA: TGTGCCACCAGCAGAGATTTTATGTCACAAGAGACCCAGTACTTC.

The chain combines TRBV29-1 with TRBJ2-7; perhaps TRBD1 as D (6 bases). The CDR3 sequence is 13 residues long. V lost 7 bases, J lost 6 bases, and 19 bases lay in between. Germline values: CDR1 SQVTM, CDR2 ANQGSEA. CDR3 loop: CSAVQGSPLEQYF. The CDR3 DNA reads TGCAGCGCCGTACAGGGTTCTCCCCTCGAGCAGTACTTC.

The chain couples TRBV12-3 or TRBV12-4 to TRBJ2-2, with TRBD2 matching over 8 bases. CDR3 length: 13 amino acids. Trimming at V came to 11 bases and at J to 6 bases, leaving 8 bases not matched to a gene. The CDR3 here is CADSGGLAGELFF. DNA for the CDR3: TGTGCCGACAGCGGGGGTTTAGCCGGGGAGCTGTTTTTT.

The gene calls are TRBV7-9 and TRBJ2-5; possible D gene TRBD1, 5 bases. Germline V gene lookup returns CDR1 SEHNR and CDR2 FQNEAQ (reference sequence). The CDR3 is 14 residues long. Deletions cut 1 base from V and 3 bases from J, with 9 bases between. The CDR3 loop reads CASSLGSTEETQYF. The CDR3 DNA is TGTGCCAGCAGCTTAGGGTCGACAGAAGAGACCCAGTACTTC.

This clonotype occurred a few times. This rearrangement joins TRBV9 to TRBJ1-5, with 7 bases fitting TRBD1. Per the germline V gene, CDR1 is SGDLS and CDR2 is YYNGEE. V shed 0 bases, J shed 6 bases, and the junction held 3 bases outside the gene matches. The CDR3 spans 14 residues. CDR3 region: CASSVGQGSQPQHF. In DNA, the CDR3 is TGTGCCAGCAGCGTAGGACAGGGTTCTCAGCCCCAGCATTTT.

This clonotype was seen a single time. The chain joins TRBV7-2 to TRBJ2-3, with TRBD2 as a possible D gene (5 bases). Trimming removed 2 bases from V and 10 bases from J, with 16 bases in between. CDR3 length: 14 amino acids. Looked up from germline, CDR1 is SGHTA and CDR2 is FQGNSA. CDR3 DNA: TGTGCCAGCAGCTTAACCCGAGGGTCCGATTCGCAGTATTTT. Amino acids: CASSLTRGSDSQYF.

This clonotype has only a few counts. The chain couples TRBV28 to TRBJ2-4; 9 nucleotides line up with TRBD2. CDR1 and CDR2 from the germline V gene are MDHEN and SYDVKM. Trimming at V came to 10 bases and at J to 2 bases, leaving 6 bases not matched to a gene. The CDR3 runs 14 residues. This chain's CDR3 is CATRAGGTKNIQYF. As DNA, the CDR3 is TGTGCCACCCGAGCGGGAGGTACCAAAAACATTCAGTACTTC.

This clonotype has more than one count but fewer than ten. The chain is built from TRBV12-3 or TRBV12-4 and TRBJ1-1; the D is unclear. This CDR3 is built from 11 residues. Trimming removed 0 bases from V and 8 bases from J, with 4 bases in between. The DNA of the CDR3 is TGTGCCAGCAGTTTAGCACACGAAGCTTTCTTT. The encoded protein is CASSLAHEAFF.

This clonotype was counted only a few times. This chain connects TRBV28 to TRBJ2-7, with 10 bases matching TRBD1. In germline, CDR1 is MDHEN, CDR2 SYDVKM. This CDR3 comprises 15 residues. Trimming removed 2 bases from V and 9 bases from J; junction bases left unmatched: 10. The CDR3 DNA reads as TGTGCCAGCAGTTTACCCGGGGACAGGGGTGGTTGGCAGTACTTC. Its translation: CASSLPGDRGGWQYF. Filled out from reference TRBV28 and TRBJ2-7, the complete variable domain reads DVKVTQSSRYLVKRTGEKVFLECVQDMDHENMFWYRQDPGLGLRLIYFSYDVKMKEKGDIPEGYSVSREKKERFSLILESASTNQTSMYLCASSLPGDRGGWQYFGPGTRLTVT.

The table lists this clonotype with a few counts. J is TRBJ2-7 and V is TRBV27; 10 nucleotides align to TRBD1. The germline V gene encodes CDR1 MNHEY and CDR2 SMNVEV (reference sequence). The length of the CDR3 is 15 residues. J lost 3 bases, V lost 6 bases, and 8 bases had no gene match. Here the CDR3 DNA reads TGTGCCAGCAGCAGATCCGGGACAGGGGTCTACGAGCAGTACTTC. Its translation: CASSRSGTGVYEQYF.

This clonotype was recorded at least ten times. The J gene is TRBJ2-7, the V gene TRBV20-1; D may be TRBD1 or TRBD2 (6 bases each). Germline-derived CDR1 and CDR2 are DFQATT and SNEGSKA (reference sequence). This CDR3 has 11 amino acids. CDR3 coding DNA: TGCAGCCTTGGGGGGCGCAACGAGCAGTACTTC. It translates to CSLGGRNEQYF.

V is TRBV29-1 and J is TRBJ2-5, with TRBD1 matching 9 bases. Germline assignment: CDR1 SQVTM and CDR2 ANQGSEA. V trimming: 7 bases; J trimming: 5 bases; junction bases outside the gene matches: 8. CDR3 length: 13 residues. DNA of the CDR3: TGCAGCGCCCGGACAGGGGTAGGGGAGACCCAGTACTTC. Its translation is CSARTGVGETQYF.

The chain is built from TRBV6-5 and TRBJ2-1, with a weak D call TRBD2 (6 bases). CDR1 and CDR2 from the germline V gene are MNHEY and SVGAGI. The length of the CDR3 is 13 residues. V lost 2 bases, J lost 6 bases, and 8 bases lay in between. CDR3 sequence (DNA): TGTGCCAGCAGTTACGGGACTTTCAATGAGCAGTTCTTC. This codes for CASSYGTFNEQFF.

In its sample, this clonotype was seen a few times. V and J are TRBV20-1 and TRBJ2-5; 7 nucleotides align to TRBD1. Germline assignment: CDR1 DFQATT and CDR2 SNEGSKA (reference sequence). V dropped 5 bases and J dropped 3; count of bases not matched to a gene: 9. The CDR3 covers 14 residues. The CDR3 bases are TGCAGTGCTTCGTCCGGGACAGCCAAAGAGACCCAGTACTTC. Amino acids: CSASSGTAKETQYF.